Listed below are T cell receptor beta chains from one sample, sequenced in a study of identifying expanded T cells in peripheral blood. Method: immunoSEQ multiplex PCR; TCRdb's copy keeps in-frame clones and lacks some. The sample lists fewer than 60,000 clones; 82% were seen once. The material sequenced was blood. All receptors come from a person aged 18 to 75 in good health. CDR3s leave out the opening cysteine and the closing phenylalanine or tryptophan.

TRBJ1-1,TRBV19,ASSEEAVNTEAF
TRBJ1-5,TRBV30,AWSLVSSQAQH
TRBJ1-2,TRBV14,ASSPPGTFNYGYT
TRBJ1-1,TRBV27,ASSLARYTEAF
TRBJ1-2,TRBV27,ASSLSGRGGYYGYT
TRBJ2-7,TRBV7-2,ASSLDLGKQY
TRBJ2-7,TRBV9,ASSTGWPPYEQY
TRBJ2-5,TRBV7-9,ASSLLAGGLETQY
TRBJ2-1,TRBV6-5,ASSYVRTGIYNEQF
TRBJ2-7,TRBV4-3,ASSQDYSGRAGYEQY
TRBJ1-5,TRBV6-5,ASSWTENQPQH
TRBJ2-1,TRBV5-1,ASSSGGGRDNEQF
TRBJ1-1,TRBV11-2,ASSLDGRGGTEAF
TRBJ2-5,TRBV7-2,ASSPPGLGDKTQY
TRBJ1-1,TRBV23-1,ASSLGTGETEAF
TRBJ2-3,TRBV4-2,ASSLAGPTDTQY
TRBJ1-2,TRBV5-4,ASSLVSGTDYGYT
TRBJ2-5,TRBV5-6,ASSLAGGQGETQY
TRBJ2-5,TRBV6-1,ASSEADNQETQY
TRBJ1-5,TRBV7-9,ASSLGDTSNQPQH
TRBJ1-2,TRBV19,ATSGFRGGGYT
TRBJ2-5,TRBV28,ASSLSTGAGLKTQY
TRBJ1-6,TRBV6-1,ASRASSYNSPLH
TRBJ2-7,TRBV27,ARRNRVTAYEQY
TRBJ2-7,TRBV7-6,ASSLGSGIINEQY
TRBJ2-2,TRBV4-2,ASSQESRTNTGELF
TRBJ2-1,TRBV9,ASSPMTAGAYNEQF
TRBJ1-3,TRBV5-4,ASSSRLNSGNTIY
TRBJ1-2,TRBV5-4,ASSLEGGWSTYGYT
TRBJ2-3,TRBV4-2,ASSQVSGGGTDTQY
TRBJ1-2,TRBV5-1,ASSLAWGLGTNYGYT
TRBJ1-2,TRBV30,AWRATGVDGYT
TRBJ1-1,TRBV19,ASSIPGTLSEAF
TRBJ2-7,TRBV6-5,ASARGISGEQY
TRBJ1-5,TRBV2,ASSEALQGHSNQPQH
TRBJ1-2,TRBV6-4,ASSDSWTEGGYT